This entry lists 13 T cell receptor beta chains sequenced from one sample in a study of T-cell reconstitution after alpha-beta-depleted transplantation in children. As it was prepared, the TCRbeta library received unique molecular identifiers. MiXCR, applied by TCRdb to the PCR reads, yields one record per CDR3 protein. There are fewer than 750,000 distinct CDR3 sequences in the sample; more than 20% occur only once, and about 14% lies in the top ten. The source material was PBMCs, mostly from graft donor cells, sampled 360 days after TCRalphabeta/CD19-depleted stem cell transplant. Every receptor here comes from a boy under three years old who had a stem cell transplant for acute myeloid leukemia, so the T cells may come from the graft donor.

V and J are TRBV2 and TRBJ2-3; 8 bases are a match to TRBD1. Germline lookup yields CDR1 SNHLY and CDR2 FYNNEI. The CDR3 extends over 15 amino acids. After removal of 2 bases from V and 1 base from J, the junction contained 2 bases not matched to a gene. CDR3 coding DNA: TGTGCCAGCAGTGAATGGGGACAGGGCACAGATACGCAGTATTTT. Amino acid sequence: CASSEWGQGTDTQYF.

The chain joins TRBV6-1 to TRBJ1-1, with TRBD1 as a possible D gene (6 bases). V was cut by 6 bases and J by 1 base, with 12 bases left in between. The CDR3 has 14 amino acids. CDR1 and CDR2 from the germline V gene are MNHNS and SASEGT. CDR3 loop: CASSAWGQNTEAFF. The CDR3 DNA sequence: TGTGCCAGCAGCGCGTGGGGGCAGAACACTGAAGCTTTCTTT.

This clonotype was counted only a few times. The rearrangement links TRBV27 to TRBJ2-7, with D perhaps matching TRBD2 (6 bases). Germline CDR1 MNHEY, CDR2 SMNVEV (reference sequence). V gave up 3 bases and J gave up 6 bases, with 12 bases separating them. The CDR3 runs 13 residues. The CDR3 sequence: CASSLEGLSEQYF. The CDR3 nucleotides read TGTGCCAGCAGTTTGGAGGGCCTCAGCGAGCAGTACTTC.

The table lists this clonotype with many counts. V is TRBV10-3 and J is TRBJ2-3; TRBD2 matches at 13 bases. The V gene end was trimmed by 5 bases and the J gene end by 5 bases; junction bases not matched to a gene: 7. The CDR3 is made up of 16 amino acids. From germline, CDR1 is ENHRY and CDR2 SYGVKD. The CDR3 loop is CAISKLAGGRGDTQYF. CDR3 coding DNA: TGTGCCATCAGTAAACTAGCGGGGGGGCGAGGAGATACGCAGTATTTT.

The chain joins TRBV27 to TRBJ2-7; possibly TRBD1 for D (6 bases). The length of the CDR3 is 14 residues. Germline assignment: CDR1 MNHEY and CDR2 SMNVEV (reference sequence). Trimming removed 5 bases at V and 9 bases at J, with 20 bases between. The CDR3 DNA follows: TGTGCCAGCAGTCGTCCGGGACACCCTACCGTGCAGTACTTC. Translated, it gives CASSRPGHPTVQYF.

The rearrangement uses TRBV6-5 and TRBJ2-3; maybe TRBD1 (6 bases). From germline, CDR1 is MNHEY and CDR2 SVGAGI. V lost 2 bases and J lost 2, with 8 bases in between. This CDR3 is built from 14 residues. The CDR3 coding sequence is TGTGCCAGCAGTTACCGGGACACCACAGATACGCAGTATTTT. Its translation is CASSYRDTTDTQYF.

This clonotype has a count of ten or more. This chain uses TRBV12-3 or TRBV12-4 with TRBJ1-5; 10 nucleotides agree with TRBD1. The CDR3 extends over 17 amino acids. J was trimmed by 4 bases and V by 0 bases; bases with no gene match: 6. The CDR3 region has the DNA TGTGCCAGCAGTTTAGCGCTAAGGGACAGGGGTAATCAGCCCCAGCATTTT. This encodes CASSLALRDRGNQPQHF.

This clonotype came up many times. The gene calls are TRBV29-1 and TRBJ2-5; the D is unclear. The CDR3 is 11 residues long. V lost 2 bases, J lost 4 bases, and 5 bases lay in between. The germline V gene encodes CDR1 SQVTM and CDR2 ANQGSEA. CDR3 coding DNA: TGCAGCGTTGAATTAGTAGAGACCCAGTACTTC. Amino acids: CSVELVETQYF.

This clonotype was recorded a few times. The chain couples TRBV19 to TRBJ2-5; no definite D call. Germline CDR1 is LNHDA and CDR2 is SQIVND (reference sequence). There are 13 residues in the CDR3. The V gene lost 4 bases and the J gene lost 6 bases, with 12 bases spanning the gap. The CDR3 region has the DNA TGTGCCAGTAGTAGTGACTTTCAGAAGACCCAGTACTTC. Residues: CASSSDFQKTQYF. Looking up the rest from reference TRBV19 and TRBJ2-5 gives the full variable domain: DGGITQSPKYLFRKEGQNVTLSCEQNLNHDAMYWYRQDPGQGLRLIYYSQIVNDFQKGDIAEGYSVSREKKESFPLTVTSAQKNPTAFYLCASSSDFQKTQYFGPGTRLLVL.

This clonotype was seen ten or more times. CDR3 residues: CSATTGTGSNSPLHF. For the CDR3, the DNA is TGCAGTGCTACCACCGGGACAGGTTCTAATTCACCCCTCCACTTT. This chain joins TRBV20-1 and TRBJ1-6, with 8 bases aligning to TRBD1. Germline trimming cut 4 bases from V and 6 bases from J; bases unmatched to any gene: 8. The CDR3 spans 15 residues. Per the germline V gene, CDR1 is DFQATT and CDR2 is SNEGSKA (reference sequence).

The chain couples TRBV7-2 to TRBJ1-1, with D possibly TRBD1 on 6 matching bases. There are 15 residues in the CDR3. Trimming stripped 5 bases from V and 6 bases from J, with 19 bases between. The germline gives CDR1 SGHTA, CDR2 FQGNSA. The CDR3 protein is CASSADRWGIAEAFF. As DNA, the CDR3 is TGTGCCAGCAGCGCCGACAGGTGGGGAATCGCTGAAGCTTTCTTT.

This chain links TRBV6-1 with TRBJ2-5; 10 bases agree with TRBD2. CDR3 length: 20 residues. The trim removed 1 base at V and 5 bases at J, leaving 19 bases unmatched. Germline V gives CDR1 MNHNS, CDR2 SASEGT. The CDR3 is CASSEGGTSVSGWVRETQYF. The CDR3 coding sequence is TGTGCCAGCAGTGAAGGGGGGACTAGCGTCTCCGGATGGGTTCGGGAGACCCAGTACTTC.

This clonotype was picked up many times. The chain uses TRBV20-1 and TRBJ2-4; D is possibly TRBD1 or TRBD2 (5 bases each). Germline CDR1 DFQATT, CDR2 SNEGSKA (reference sequence). V lost 3 bases and J 8 bases, leaving 14 bases between the germline ends. The CDR3 is 13 amino acids. CDR3 sequence (DNA): TGCAGTGCTAGTAGTGGGTTGGGGGACATTCAGTACTTC. Amino acids: CSASSGLGDIQYF.